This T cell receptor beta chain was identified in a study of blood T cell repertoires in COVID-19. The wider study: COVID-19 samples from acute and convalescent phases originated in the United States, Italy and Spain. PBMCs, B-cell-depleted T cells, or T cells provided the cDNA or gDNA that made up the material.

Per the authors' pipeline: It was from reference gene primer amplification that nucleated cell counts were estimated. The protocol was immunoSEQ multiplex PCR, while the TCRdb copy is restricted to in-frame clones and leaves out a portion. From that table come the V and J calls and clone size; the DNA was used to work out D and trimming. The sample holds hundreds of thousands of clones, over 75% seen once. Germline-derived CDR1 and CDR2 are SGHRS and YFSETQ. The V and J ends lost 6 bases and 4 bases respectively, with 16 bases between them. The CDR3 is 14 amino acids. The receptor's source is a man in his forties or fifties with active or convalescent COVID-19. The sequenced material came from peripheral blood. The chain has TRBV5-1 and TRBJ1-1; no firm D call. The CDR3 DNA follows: TGCGCCAGCAAGGAGGGCCCCTCCAGCACTGAAGCTTTCTTT. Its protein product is CASKEGPSSTEAFF.